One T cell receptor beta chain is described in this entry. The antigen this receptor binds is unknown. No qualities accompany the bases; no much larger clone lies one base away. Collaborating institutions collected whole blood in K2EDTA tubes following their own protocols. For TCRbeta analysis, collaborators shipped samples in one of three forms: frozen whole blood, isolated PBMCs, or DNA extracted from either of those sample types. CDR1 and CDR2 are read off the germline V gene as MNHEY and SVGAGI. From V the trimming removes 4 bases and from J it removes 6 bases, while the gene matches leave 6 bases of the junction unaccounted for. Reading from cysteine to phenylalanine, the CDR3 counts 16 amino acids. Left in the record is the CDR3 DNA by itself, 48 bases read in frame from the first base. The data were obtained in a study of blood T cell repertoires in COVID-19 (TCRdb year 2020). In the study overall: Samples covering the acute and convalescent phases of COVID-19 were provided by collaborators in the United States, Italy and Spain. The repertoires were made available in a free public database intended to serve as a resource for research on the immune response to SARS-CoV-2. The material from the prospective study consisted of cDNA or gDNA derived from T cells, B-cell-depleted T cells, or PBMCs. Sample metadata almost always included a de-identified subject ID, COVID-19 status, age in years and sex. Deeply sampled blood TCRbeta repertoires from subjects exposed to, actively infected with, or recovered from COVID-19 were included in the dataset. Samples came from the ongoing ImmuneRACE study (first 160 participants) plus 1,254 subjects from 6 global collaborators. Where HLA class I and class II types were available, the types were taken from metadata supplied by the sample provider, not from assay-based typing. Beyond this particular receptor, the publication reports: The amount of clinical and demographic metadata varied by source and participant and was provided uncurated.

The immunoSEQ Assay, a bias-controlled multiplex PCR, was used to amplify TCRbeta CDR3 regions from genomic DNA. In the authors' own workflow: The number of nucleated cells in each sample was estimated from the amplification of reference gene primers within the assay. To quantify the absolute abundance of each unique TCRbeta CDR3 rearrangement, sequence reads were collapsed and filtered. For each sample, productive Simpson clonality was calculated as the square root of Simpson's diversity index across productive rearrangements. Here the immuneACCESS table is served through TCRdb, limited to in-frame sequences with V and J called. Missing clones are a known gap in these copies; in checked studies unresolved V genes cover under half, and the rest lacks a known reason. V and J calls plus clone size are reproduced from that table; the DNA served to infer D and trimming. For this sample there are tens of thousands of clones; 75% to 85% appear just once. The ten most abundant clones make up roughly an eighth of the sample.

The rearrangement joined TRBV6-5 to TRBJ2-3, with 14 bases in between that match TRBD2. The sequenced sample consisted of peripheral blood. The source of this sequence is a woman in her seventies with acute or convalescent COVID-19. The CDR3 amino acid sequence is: CASSFGTSGSGDTQYF. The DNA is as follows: TGTGCCAGCAGTTTCGGGACTAGCGGGAGTGGGGATACGCAGTATTTT.